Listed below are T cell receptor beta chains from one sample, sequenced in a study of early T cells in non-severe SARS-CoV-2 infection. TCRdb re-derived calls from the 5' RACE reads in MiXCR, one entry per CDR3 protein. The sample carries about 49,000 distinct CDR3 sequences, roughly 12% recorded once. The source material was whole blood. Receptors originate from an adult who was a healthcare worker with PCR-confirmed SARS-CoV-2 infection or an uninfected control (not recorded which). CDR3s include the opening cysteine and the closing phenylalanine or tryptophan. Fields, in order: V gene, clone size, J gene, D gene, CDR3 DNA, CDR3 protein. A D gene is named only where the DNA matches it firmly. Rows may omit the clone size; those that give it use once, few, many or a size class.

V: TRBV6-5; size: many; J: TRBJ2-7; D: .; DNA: TGTGCCAGCAGTCTGGGGCGCCCGGCGGCCTACGAGCAGTACTTC; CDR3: CASSLGRPAAYEQYF
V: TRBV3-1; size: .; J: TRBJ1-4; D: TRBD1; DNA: TGTGCCAGCAGCGGGGACAGGGGGCTGTATACTAATGAAAATCTGTTTTTT; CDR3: CASSGDRGLYTNENLFF
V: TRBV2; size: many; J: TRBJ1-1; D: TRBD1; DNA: TGTGCCAGCAGAGGCGACAGGGGGAGAATGGCTTTCTTT; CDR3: CASRGDRGRMAFF
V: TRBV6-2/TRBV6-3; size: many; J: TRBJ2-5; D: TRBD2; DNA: TGTGCCAGCACCCTTAGCGGGAGGGCCCAAGAGACCCAGTACTTC; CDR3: CASTLSGRAQETQYF
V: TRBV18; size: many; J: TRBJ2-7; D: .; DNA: TGTGCCAGCTCATCACTGGGGGAGGCCACCTACGAGCAGTACTTC; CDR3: CASSSLGEATYEQYF
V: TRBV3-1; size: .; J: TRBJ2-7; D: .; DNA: TGTGCCAGCAGCCAAAGGGAGCGGACCTCCTACGAGCAGTACTTC; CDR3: CASSQRERTSYEQYF
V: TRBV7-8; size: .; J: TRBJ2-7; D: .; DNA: TGTGCCAGCAGCTTAGGATGGGGCAGGGCCGAGGAGCAGTACTTC; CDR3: CASSLGWGRAEEQYF
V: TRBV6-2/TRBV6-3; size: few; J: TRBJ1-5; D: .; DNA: TGTGCCAGCACCAATGTCGGGACCGACTCTGATCAGCCCCAGCATTTT; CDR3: CASTNVGTDSDQPQHF
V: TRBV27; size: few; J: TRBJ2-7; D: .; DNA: TGTGCCAGCAGTTTCCAGGGGCCTCTCTACGAGCAGTACTTC; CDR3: CASSFQGPLYEQYF
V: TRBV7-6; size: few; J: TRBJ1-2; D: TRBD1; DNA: TGTGCCAGCAGCTTAGGACTGGACAGGGCACAAGGCTACACCTTC; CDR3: CASSLGLDRAQGYTF
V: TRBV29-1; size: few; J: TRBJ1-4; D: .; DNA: TGCAGCGTGGAGCTGGCGACGCTGGGGAAAAAACTGTTTTTT; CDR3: CSVELATLGKKLFF
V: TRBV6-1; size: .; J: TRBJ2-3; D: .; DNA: TGTGCCAGCAGCCCGGGAGAGGGACCACGCGGGACAGATACGCAGTATTTT; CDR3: CASSPGEGPRGTDTQYF
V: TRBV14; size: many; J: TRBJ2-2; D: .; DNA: TGTGCCAGCAGCCAAATGCGGAACACCGGGGAGCTGTTTTTT; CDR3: CASSQMRNTGELFF
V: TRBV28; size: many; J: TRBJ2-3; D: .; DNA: TGTGCCAGCAGGTACGGGGGACGCACAGATACGCAGTATTTT; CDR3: CASRYGGRTDTQYF
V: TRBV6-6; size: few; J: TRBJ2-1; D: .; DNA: TGTGCCAGCAGTTACTCGAGGGTCTACAATGAGCAGTTCTTC; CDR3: CASSYSRVYNEQFF
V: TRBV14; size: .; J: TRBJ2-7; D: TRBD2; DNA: TGTGCCAGCAGCCACCAGGGACTAGCGGGAGTCTACGAGCAGTACTTC; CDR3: CASSHQGLAGVYEQYF
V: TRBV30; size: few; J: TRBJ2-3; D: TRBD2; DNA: TGTGCCTGGAGTTTAGCGGGACCAGATACGCAGTATTTT; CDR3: CAWSLAGPDTQYF
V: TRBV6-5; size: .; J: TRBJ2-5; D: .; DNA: TGTGCCAGCAGCATCGGACAATCGGGGCCCCAGTACTTC; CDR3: CASSIGQSGPQYF
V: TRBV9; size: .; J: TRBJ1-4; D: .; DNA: TGTGCCAGCAGCGGGACCAGTGAGGAAAAACTGTTTTTT; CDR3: CASSGTSEEKLFF
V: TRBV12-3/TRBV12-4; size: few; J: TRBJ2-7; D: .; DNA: TGTGCCAGCAGTTTCGGGGGTGGCAACGAGCAGTACTTC; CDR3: CASSFGGGNEQYF
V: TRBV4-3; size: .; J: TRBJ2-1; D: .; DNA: TGCGCCAGCAGCCAAGGCCAACTACCTTCATTGTATGAGCAGTTCTTC; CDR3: CASSQGQLPSLYEQFF
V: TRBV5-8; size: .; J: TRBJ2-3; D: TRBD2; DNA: TGTGCCAGCAGCTTGGCCGGACTAGGAGATACGCAGTATTTT; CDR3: CASSLAGLGDTQYF
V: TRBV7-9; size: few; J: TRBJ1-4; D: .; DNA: TGTGCCAGCAGACAGGGTGAAAAACTGTTTTTT; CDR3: CASRQGEKLFF
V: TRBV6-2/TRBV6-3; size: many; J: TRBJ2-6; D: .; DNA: TGTGCCAGCAGCCCCCGGACGGGTGGGGCCAACGTCCTGACTTTC; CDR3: CASSPRTGGANVLTF
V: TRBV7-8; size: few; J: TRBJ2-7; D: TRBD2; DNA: TGTGCCAGCAGCTTACAAGCGGGACCCCTTACCGAGCAGTACTTC; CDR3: CASSLQAGPLTEQYF
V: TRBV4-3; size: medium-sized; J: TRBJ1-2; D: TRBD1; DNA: TGCGCCAGCAGCCAAGACAGACAGGGGGCAAGTGGCTACACCTTC; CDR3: CASSQDRQGASGYTF
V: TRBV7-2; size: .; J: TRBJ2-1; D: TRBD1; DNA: TGTGCCAGCAGCTCGTCCGGGACAGGGGCCTACAATGAGCAGTTCTTC; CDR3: CASSSSGTGAYNEQFF
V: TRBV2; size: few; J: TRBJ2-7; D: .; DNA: TGTGCCAGCAGTGACCAGGGGAGCTCCTACGAGCAGTACTTC; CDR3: CASSDQGSSYEQYF
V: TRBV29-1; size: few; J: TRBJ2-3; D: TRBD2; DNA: TGCAGCTCCCGGACTAGCGGGAGTATGACTAGCACAGATACGCAGTATTTT; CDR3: CSSRTSGSMTSTDTQYF